This TCR beta chain is drawn from a study of T cell repertoires in cytomegalovirus infection. Looking at the study overall: TCR beta signatures that were public indicated CMV infection and matching HLA type. Findings and limits, study-wide: Summed frequency of public TCR beta families distinguished CMV carriers with the relevant HLA. Predominance within the ex vivo response was attributable to HLA-C-restricted CMV-specific TCR beta clonotypes.

Looked up from germline, CDR1 is DFQATT and CDR2 is SNEGSKA (reference sequence). V was trimmed by 5 bases and J by 2 bases, leaving 14 bases between them. The CDR3 is made up of 14 amino acids. This clonotype has a handful of counts. Its specificity is not known. A single record per CDR3 protein comes from TCRdb applying MiXCR to the reads. The sample has approximately 990,000 distinct CDR3 sequences; 31% are singletons. Here the sequenced sample was cultured CD8+ T cells from PBMCs, taken from culture after CMV antigen stimulation. This sequence originates from a human donor in good health (CMV status not recorded). Some clones in this sample may be carry-over from other donors' samples. This sequence joins TRBV20-1 and TRBJ2-3, with a possible D match to TRBD1 (6 bases). CDR3 sequence: CSAGRGGPTDTQYF. CDR3 sequence (DNA): TGCAGTGCTGGGCGTGGGGGCCCCACAGATACGCAGTATTTT.